The 23 T cell receptor beta chains given below trace back to one sample, sequenced in a study of cytomegalovirus exposure and HLA in healthy donors. It was with 60 Vbeta and 13 Jbeta primers that the PCR ran. Clones were sequenced by immunoSEQ multiplex PCR, and TCRdb holds only the in-frame ones, with some missing. This listing includes 55,000 or so clones. Sequencing was performed on PBMCs. The source of these receptors is a woman in her fifties or sixties in good health and CMV-seropositive.

V usage is TRBV27 and J usage is TRBJ2-7, with TRBD1 identical over 9 bases. V was pared by 10 bases and J by 1 base, with 8 bases of the junction left unmatched. Per germline, CDR1 MNHEY and CDR2 SMNVEV (reference sequence). The CDR3 runs to 14 residues. The CDR3 loop reads CATRDRVFSYEQYF. CDR3 bases: TGTGCCACCCGGGACAGGGTTTTTTCCTACGAGCAGTACTTC.

V and J are TRBV11-2 and TRBJ1-2; D is ambiguous. Germline CDR1 SGHAT, CDR2 FQNNGV. V lost 4 bases and J lost 1, with 13 bases in between. The CDR3 is 15 residues long. The CDR3 sequence is CASSSVGVINYGYTF. The CDR3 nucleotides are TGTGCCAGCAGCTCCGTGGGAGTTATTAACTATGGCTACACCTTC.

This chain connects TRBV5-1 to TRBJ2-1; possible D gene TRBD2, 6 bases. This CDR3 region has 16 residues. Deletions cut 0 bases from V and 0 bases from J, with 10 bases between. The germline gives CDR1 SGHRS, CDR2 YFSETQ. CDR3 bases: TGCGCCAGCAGCTTGGTGGGCGGGAACTCCTACAATGAGCAGTTCTTC. Protein sequence: CASSLVGGNSYNEQFF.

This sequence joins TRBV13 and TRBJ2-7, with 7 bases identical to TRBD1. The CDR3 sequence is 13 residues long. The J segment lost 0 bases and the V segment lost 11 bases, leaving 7 bases of the junction unmatched. Looked up from germline, CDR1 is PRHDT and CDR2 is FYEKMQ (reference sequence). In DNA form, the CDR3 reads TGTGCCTCCTCGGACAGGTACTCCTACGAGCAGTACTTC. This codes for CASSDRYSYEQYF.

The J gene is TRBJ1-4, the V gene TRBV6-5; 8 bases align to TRBD1. Germline CDR1 and CDR2: MNHEY and SVGAGI. The CDR3 covers 16 residues. Trimming took 4 bases from V and 7 from J; bases not matched to a gene: 11. CDR3 amino acids: CASSSLGQGEGEKLFF. CDR3 DNA sequence: TGTGCCAGCAGTTCTCTTGGACAGGGAGAGGGTGAAAAACTGTTTTTT.

This chain joins TRBV5-5 and TRBJ1-5, with 7 positions matching TRBD1. This CDR3 has 14 amino acids. CDR1 and CDR2 from the germline V gene are SGHKS and YYEKEE (reference sequence). Trimming took 4 bases from V and 5 from J; bases not matched to a gene: 6. CDR3 sequence reads: CASSPQGGYQPQHF. CDR3 sequence (DNA): TGTGCCAGCAGCCCGCAGGGGGGATATCAGCCCCAGCATTTT.

This rearrangement joins TRBV27 to TRBJ2-7, with D possibly being TRBD1 (5 bases). The CDR3 consists of 13 residues. The V and J ends lost 2 bases and 2 bases respectively, with 7 bases between them. Germline V gene data show CDR1 as MNHEY and CDR2 as SMNVEV (reference sequence). DNA of the CDR3: TGTGCCAGCAGTTTAGACAGCGCCTACGAGCAGTACTTC. It codes for CASSLDSAYEQYF.

This chain links TRBV5-1 with TRBJ2-7; D might be TRBD2 (7 bases). The CDR3 extends over 15 amino acids. Trimming shortened V by 2 bases and J by 3 bases, and 15 bases separated the two germline ends. The germline CDR1 and CDR2 sequences are SGHRS and YFSETQ. CDR3 sequence reads: CASSFSEGGGYEQYF. The CDR3 bases are TGCGCCAGCAGCTTTTCGGAGGGAGGGGGCTACGAGCAGTACTTC.

The chain combines TRBV6-5 with TRBJ1-6; D perhaps matches TRBD1 (5 bases). Between the trimmed V and J ends, which lost 6 bases and 7 bases, there was a span of 7 bases. The CDR3 sequence is 12 residues long. In germline, CDR1 is MNHEY, CDR2 SVGAGI. In DNA, the CDR3 is TGTGCCAGCAGCAGACAGAATTCACCCCTCCACTTT. Amino acid sequence: CASSRQNSPLHF.

CDR3 in amino acids: CASSSDRGVALTF. The CDR3, as DNA: TGTGCCAGCAGCAGTGACCGGGGGGTGGCTCTAACCTTC. The V gene is TRBV6-4, the J gene TRBJ1-2, with D perhaps TRBD1 (5 bases). Germline V CDR1 and CDR2: MRHNA, SNTAGT. The CDR3 loop spans 13 amino acids. Trimming took 6 bases from V and 14 from J, leaving 22 bases between them.

V is TRBV10-3 and J is TRBJ1-5; 9 nucleotides line up with TRBD1. V lost 8 bases, J lost 1 base, and 3 bases stayed unmatched. The germline gives CDR1 ENHRY, CDR2 SYGVKD. There are 14 residues in the CDR3. CDR3 bases: TGTGCCATCTCGGACAGGGGAAGCAATCAGCCCCAGCATTTT. It codes for CAISDRGSNQPQHF.

This chain connects TRBV5-4 to TRBJ2-7, with D unresolved. Trimming took off 0 bases at V and 0 bases at J, with 7 bases between the two ends. Germline V gene sequence: CDR1 SGHNT, CDR2 YYREEE (reference sequence). CDR3 length: 14 residues. The CDR3: CASSLGGASYEQYF. The CDR3 DNA is TGTGCCAGCAGCTTGGGCGGCGCCTCCTACGAGCAGTACTTC.

This sequence joins TRBV7-6 and TRBJ2-2; 7 nucleotides match TRBD1. CDR3 length: 15 residues. The germline V gene encodes CDR1 SGHVS and CDR2 FNYEAQ. Trimming at V came to 4 bases and at J to 0 bases, leaving 2 bases not matched to a gene. CDR3 nucleotides: TGTGCCAGCAGCTCGACAGGGTCGAACACCGGGGAGCTGTTTTTT. Amino acid sequence: CASSSTGSNTGELFF.

This rearrangement joins TRBV28 to TRBJ1-2; D not certain. Germline CDR1 MDHEN, CDR2 SYDVKM. The CDR3 is made up of 11 amino acids. V was cut by 2 bases and J by 7 bases, with 5 bases left in between. The CDR3: CASSLRGGYTF. CDR3 in DNA: TGTGCCAGCAGTTTAAGAGGTGGCTACACCTTC.

The chain employs TRBV7-2 and TRBJ1-1, with 9 nucleotides matching TRBD1. The CDR3 is made up of 14 amino acids. Trimming removed 4 bases from V and 3 bases from J; junction bases left unmatched: 3. Germline V lookup: CDR1 SGHTA, CDR2 FQGNSA. DNA for the CDR3: TGTGCCAGCAGCTATGACAGGGGGTACACTGAAGCTTTCTTT. This translates into CASSYDRGYTEAFF.

This chain links TRBV5-1 with TRBJ2-2; 12 bases fit TRBD2. V lost 4 bases, J lost 5 bases, and 3 bases stayed unmatched. This CDR3 has 15 residues. Germline CDR1 reads SGHRS; CDR2 reads YFSETQ. The DNA of the CDR3 is TGCGCCAGCAGCGTCACTAGCGGGGGGACCGGGGAGCTGTTTTTT. Encoded protein: CASSVTSGGTGELFF.

The V gene is TRBV18, the J gene TRBJ2-3; D ambiguous. The CDR3 loop spans 16 amino acids. Trimming removed 2 bases at V and 2 bases at J, with 14 bases between. Germline V gene sequence: CDR1 KGHSH, CDR2 LQKENI. CDR3 sequence reads: CASSPNSLNPTDTQYF. DNA of the CDR3: TGTGCCAGCTCACCAAACAGCCTAAACCCCACAGATACGCAGTATTTT.

The rearrangement joins TRBV19 to TRBJ1-5, with a weak D call TRBD1 (6 bases). CDR3 length: 15 amino acids. CDR1 is LNHDA, CDR2 SQIVND, per germline (reference sequence). V lost 8 bases, J lost 0 bases, and 14 bases lay in between. DNA for the CDR3: TGTGCCAGTGGTTGGGGGCCGTATAGCAATCAGCCCCAGCATTTT. Amino acids: CASGWGPYSNQPQHF. Using reference TRBV19 and TRBJ1-5 for the parts outside the CDR3, the full variable domain is DGGITQSPKYLFRKEGQNVTLSCEQNLNHDAMYWYRQDPGQGLRLIYYSQIVNDFQKGDIAEGYSVSREKKESFPLTVTSAQKNPTAFYLCASGWGPYSNQPQHFGDGTRLSIL.

The rearrangement links TRBV2 to TRBJ1-3; D ambiguous. Germline CDR1 is SNHLY and CDR2 is FYNNEI. The CDR3 runs 14 residues. V was trimmed by 4 bases and J by 4 bases, leaving 11 bases between them. The CDR3: CASSGAGYGNTIYF. The CDR3 DNA reads TGTGCCAGCAGTGGGGCAGGATACGGAAACACCATATATTTT.

This rearrangement joins TRBV4-2 to TRBJ2-3; 10 nucleotides line up with TRBD2. The CDR3 is 18 residues long. The germline gives CDR1 LGHNA, CDR2 YNFKEQ. V was pared by 4 bases and J by 0 bases, with 10 bases of the junction left unmatched. The CDR3 is CASSRFSGGSPSTDTQYF. Written as DNA, the CDR3 is TGTGCCAGCAGCCGCTTTAGCGGGGGGTCGCCTAGCACAGATACGCAGTATTTT.

J is TRBJ2-1 and V is TRBV19, with 10 bases that match TRBD2. Germline lookup yields CDR1 LNHDA and CDR2 SQIVND (reference sequence). The ends lost 5 bases at V and 4 bases at J; junction bases unmatched: 14. This CDR3 has 18 residues. The CDR3 is CASSPRETAGGSYNEQFF. CDR3 nucleotides: TGTGCCAGTAGTCCCCGAGAAACAGCGGGAGGGTCTTACAATGAGCAGTTCTTC.

A remark on this clone: Different DNA sequences within this sample yield the same CDR3. V usage is TRBV13 and J usage is TRBJ1-1; D is possibly TRBD1 (5 bases). CDR3 length: 18 amino acids. Germline lookup yields CDR1 PRHDT and CDR2 FYEKMQ (reference sequence). The CDR3 nucleotides read TGTGTCCCTAGCCAGGGAGGAGGATGGTTCCCTCAGAACACTGAAGCTTTCTTT. This translates into CVPSQGGGWFPQNTEAFF.

The chain has TRBV5-1 and TRBJ2-5, with 7 bases identical to TRBD1. This CDR3 spans 13 amino acids. Germline trimming cut 4 bases from V and 4 bases from J; bases unmatched to any gene: 4. From germline, CDR1 is SGHRS and CDR2 YFSETQ. This CDR3 is CASSQTGSETQYF. CDR3 nucleotides: TGCGCCAGCAGCCAGACAGGGTCAGAGACCCAGTACTTC.